The subject of this entry is one T cell receptor beta chain. The data derive from a study of shared clonotypes between healthy human individuals. This CDR3 is 13 amino acids long. Germline V lookup: CDR1 MDHEN, CDR2 SYDVKM. Trimming pared 3 bases from V and 7 bases from J, leaving 10 bases between. Some clones are missing from TCRdb's copy, which holds only in-frame ones; the method was immunoSEQ multiplex PCR. Of around 510,000 clones in the sample, 90% to 97% are singletons; the top ten hold 0.05% to 0.08%. The sequenced sample was naive CD4+ T cells sorted from blood. The subset was: CD45RA+ positively selected. This TCR derives from a woman in her twenties or thirties in good health. The chain carries TRBV28 and TRBJ2-1; D remains unclear. The CDR3 sequence is CASSLGFYNEQFF. The CDR3, as DNA: TGTGCCAGCAGTTTGGGCTTTTATAATGAGCAGTTCTTC.